These T cell receptor beta chains were read from a single sample in a study of monozygotic twins with inflammatory bowel disease. TCRdb derives one entry per CDR3 protein from the 5' RACE reads, leaving out DNA. Found here are under 200,000 distinct CDR3 sequences; the top ten clones hold approximately 2.5%. The source material was blood. All receptors derive from a human donor with ulcerative colitis or Crohn's disease, or a healthy co-twin of an affected twin (not recorded which). Both conserved end residues are part of each CDR3.

>14|TRBJ1-6|TRBV6-6
CASSYSDTDSPLHF
>13|TRBJ2-5|TRBV5-4
CASSLETGETQYF
>14|TRBJ2-7|TRBV12-3/TRBV12-4
CASSSFRQSYEQYF
>16|TRBJ2-3|TRBV6-1
CASSKTSGTSTDTQYF
>16|TRBJ1-2|TRBV30
CAWSISLGRGINGYTF
>11|TRBJ2-1|TRBV20-1
CSAGDWDEQFF
>14|TRBJ2-5|TRBV10-3
CATTSGRVGETQYF
>15|TRBJ2-5|TRBV5-1
CASSPNPTGAETQYF
>14|TRBJ2-5|TRBV4-1
CAGSRGTGEETQYF
>14|TRBJ2-1|TRBV7-9
CASSLVSVLNEQFF
>13|TRBJ1-2|TRBV6-6
CASSPPGFYGYTF
>16|TRBJ1-1|TRBV30
CAWSVRQGALSTEAFF
>16|TRBJ2-5|TRBV10-1
CASSEDRGRYQETQYF
>14|TRBJ2-3|TRBV6-6
CASSSLRGSDTQYF
>15|TRBJ1-1|TRBV5-1
CASNPGQASGTEAFF
>11|TRBJ1-2|TRBV30
CAWSTGRGYTF
>16|TRBJ2-1|TRBV6-2/TRBV6-3
CASSYRAGATYNEQFF
>11|TRBJ2-7|TRBV28
CASSLSREQYF
>19|TRBJ2-3|TRBV15
CATSREPPTSGRARDTQYF
>16|TRBJ2-5|TRBV27
CASSLSGTGSQETQYF
>19|TRBJ1-4|TRBV11-1
CASSSLRVSHGESNEKLFF
>13|TRBJ1-2|TRBV27
CASKMGQRWGYTF
>20|TRBJ1-5|TRBV20-1
CSAREPLTSKGSYSNQPQHF
>14|TRBJ2-1|TRBV9
CASSERDSYNEQFF
>15|TRBJ1-4|TRBV19
CASSPEYSSNEKLFF
>14|TRBJ2-1|TRBV28
CASSFPRTNNEQFF
>11|TRBJ2-1|TRBV24-1
CATGSYNEQFF
>14|TRBJ1-1|TRBV24-1
CATESSTGSTEAFF
>14|TRBJ2-1|TRBV6-1
CASSEVAGRNEQFF
>12|TRBJ2-7|TRBV30
CAWDRSSYEQYF
>14|TRBJ1-6|TRBV5-1
CASSPREGNSPLHF
>15|TRBJ1-4|TRBV19
CASSSRRRSNEKLFF
>15|TRBJ2-5|TRBV21-1
CASLIDPQRGETQYF
>13|TRBJ1-2|TRBV7-3
CASSTGTTGGYTF
>13|TRBJ1-1|TRBV6-4
CASSVETGGEAFF
>14|TRBJ2-5|TRBV20-1
CSASRDFIQETQYF
>14|TRBJ2-7|TRBV20-1
CSAGGTASSYEQYF
>14|TRBJ1-1|TRBV20-1
CSASARGGHTEAFF
>15|TRBJ2-7|TRBV5-4
CASSLGTESSYEQYF
>15|TRBJ1-1|TRBV5-1
CASSSLLGGSTEAFF
>17|TRBJ2-1|TRBV15
CATSRKGLGRGPETGVF
>18|TRBJ1-4|TRBV4-2
CASSQERTGGLTNEKLFF
>16|TRBJ2-1|TRBV7-2
CASSLGLAGLHNEQFF